Following are 21 T cell receptor beta chains from one sample sequenced in a study of OX40 agonist ivuxolimab in advanced cancers. Sequenced by immunoSEQ multiplex PCR; TCRdb stores in-frame clones only, minus some. The table shows 120,000 or so clones, with about nine tenths occurring only once. Sequencing used CD4+ or CD8+ T cells sorted from blood, obtained in a trial of the OX40 agonist ivuxolimab. These receptors all come from an adult with an advanced solid tumor such as melanoma, head and neck, liver or kidney cancer.

V gene TRBV9 combines with J gene TRBJ2-3, with D uncertain. Trimming shortened V by 3 bases and J by 2 bases, and 4 bases separated the two germline ends. This CDR3 region has 12 residues. Germline V gene lookup returns CDR1 SGDLS and CDR2 YYNGEE. CDR3 DNA: TGTGCCAGCAGCGCTCCCACAGATACGCAGTATTTT. Its translation is CASSAPTDTQYF.

The CDR3 spells CAISEFAGELFF. In DNA form, the CDR3 reads TGTGCCATCAGTGAGTTTGCCGGGGAGCTGTTTTTT. The V gene is TRBV10-3, the J gene TRBJ2-2; no definite D call. Germline-derived CDR1 and CDR2 are ENHRY and SYGVKD. The CDR3 sequence is 12 residues long. V was trimmed by 1 base and J by 6 bases, leaving 3 bases between them.

The chain uses TRBV10-3 and TRBJ1-1, with 9 bases lining up with TRBD1. In germline, CDR1 is ENHRY, CDR2 SYGVKD. The CDR3 has 15 residues. After removal of 0 bases from V and 3 bases from J, the junction contained 2 bases not matched to a gene. CDR3 DNA: TGTGCCATCAGTGAGTCCGGACAGGGGTACACTGAAGCTTTCTTT. It yields the protein CAISESGQGYTEAFF.

The chain couples TRBV2 to TRBJ1-5; no definite D call. With 4 bases removed from V and 6 bases from J, the gap between germline ends came to 13 bases. CDR1 is SNHLY, CDR2 FYNNEI, per germline. The CDR3 is made up of 14 amino acids. This CDR3 reads CASSVRPARQPQHF. CDR3 nucleotide sequence: TGTGCCAGCAGTGTGAGACCCGCGCGTCAGCCCCAGCATTTT.

The chain couples TRBV5-1 to TRBJ1-6; no firm D call. Germline values: CDR1 SGHRS, CDR2 YFSETQ. The CDR3 spans 14 residues. Trimming cost V 0 bases and J 8 bases, with 9 bases left between them. CDR3 coding DNA: TGCGCCAGCAGCTTGGGTGGGAGTGATTCACCCCTCCACTTT. Translated: CASSLGGSDSPLHF.

The V call is TRBV7-3, the J call TRBJ1-1, with 8 bases matching TRBD1. V was pared by 4 bases and J by 5 bases, with 3 bases of the junction left unmatched. Germline V gene lookup returns CDR1 SGHTA and CDR2 FQGTGA. The CDR3 is made up of 13 amino acids. The CDR3 is CASSSGGLTEAFF. The CDR3, as DNA: TGTGCCAGCAGCTCAGGGGGCTTGACTGAAGCTTTCTTT.

The J gene is TRBJ1-5, the V gene TRBV6-6; D perhaps matches TRBD1 (6 bases). Germline V CDR1 and CDR2: MNHNY, SVGAGI (reference sequence). The V end was cut by 2 bases, the J end by 9 bases, with 20 bases between. There are 16 residues in the CDR3. The CDR3 DNA is TGTGCCAGCAGTTACAGGACAGCGCAGGGAGGGGGGCCCCAGCATTTT. It translates to CASSYRTAQGGGPQHF.

V gene TRBV4-1 combines with J gene TRBJ2-7; 7 bases line up with TRBD1. The germline V gene encodes CDR1 MGHRA and CDR2 YSYEKL. CDR3 length equals 15 residues. J gave up 2 bases and V 5 bases, and 9 bases lay outside the gene matches. CDR3 amino acids: CASSLSQGNPYEQYF. In DNA form, the CDR3 reads TGCGCCAGCAGCTTATCACAGGGGAACCCCTACGAGCAGTACTTC.

The chain recombines TRBV27 with TRBJ2-5; perhaps TRBD2 as D (6 bases). Germline lookup yields CDR1 MNHEY and CDR2 SMNVEV (reference sequence). This CDR3 has 15 residues. Deletions cut 5 bases from V and 2 bases from J, with 15 bases between. The CDR3, as DNA: TGTGCCAGCAGTCGAGTCGGGGGACGACAAGAGACCCAGTACTTC. Translated, it gives CASSRVGGRQETQYF.

This rearrangement joins TRBV9 to TRBJ2-2; a weak D match, TRBD1 (6 bases). Germline V gives CDR1 SGDLS, CDR2 YYNGEE. V lost 4 bases and J lost 6, with 25 bases in between. The CDR3 runs to 18 residues. The CDR3 DNA reads TGTGCCAGCAGCCCCTCGATGGTCGGGACACTAGGGCCCGGGGAGCTGTTTTTT. This encodes CASSPSMVGTLGPGELFF.

This chain joins TRBV5-5 and TRBJ2-3, with 9 bases aligning to TRBD1. Germline CDR1 is SGHKS and CDR2 is YYEKEE (reference sequence). V gave up 2 bases and J gave up 4 bases; unmatched junction bases: 11. The CDR3 loop spans 17 amino acids. The CDR3 DNA reads TGTGCCAGCAGCTTAAATCCGGGACAGGGACTCTCAGATACGCAGTATTTT. Its translation: CASSLNPGQGLSDTQYF.

The chain carries TRBV7-2 and TRBJ1-5, with D tentatively TRBD1 (5 bases). Looked up from germline, CDR1 is SGHTA and CDR2 is FQGNSA. Trimming took off 5 bases at V and 9 bases at J, with 23 bases between the two ends. This CDR3 comprises 16 residues. CDR3 in amino acids: CASSPGGLGQRGPQHF. CDR3 nucleotides: TGTGCCAGCAGCCCTGGGGGATTAGGGCAGCGGGGGCCCCAGCATTTT.

CDR3 bases: TGTGCCAGTATCGGGGGTTCCCCTGAAGCTTTCTTT. Its translation is CASIGGSPEAFF. This rearrangement joins TRBV19 to TRBJ1-1, with D perhaps matching TRBD1 (5 bases). V lost 7 bases and J 6 bases, leaving 12 bases between the germline ends. CDR3 length: 12 amino acids. CDR1 and CDR2 from the germline V gene are LNHDA and SQIVND (reference sequence). The full variable domain, its missing parts supplied by reference TRBV19 and TRBJ1-1, is DGGITQSPKYLFRKEGQNVTLSCEQNLNHDAMYWYRQDPGQGLRLIYYSQIVNDFQKGDIAEGYSVSREKKESFPLTVTSAQKNPTAFYLCASIGGSPEAFFGQGTRLTVV.

CDR3 sequence reads: CAISESVRAGANVLTF. The CDR3 DNA is TGTGCCATCAGTGAGTCGGTCAGGGCTGGGGCCAACGTCCTGACTTTC. The rearrangement joins TRBV10-3 to TRBJ2-6; maybe TRBD1 (5 bases). Trimming removed 0 bases from V and 2 bases from J, with 8 bases in between. CDR3 length: 16 amino acids. Looked up from germline, CDR1 is ENHRY and CDR2 is SYGVKD.

The chain uses TRBV7-2 and TRBJ1-1; no firm D call. The length of the CDR3 is 15 residues. Between the trimmed V and J ends, which lost 1 base and 9 bases, there was a span of 18 bases. Germline loops: CDR1 SGHTA, CDR2 FQGNSA. CDR3 sequence (DNA): TGTGCCAGCAGCTTAGTCTTCGCCGCCCAAGGAAAAGCTTTCTTT. It translates to CASSLVFAAQGKAFF. The full variable domain, rest sourced from reference TRBV7-2 and TRBJ1-1, is GAGVSQSPSNKVTEKGKDVELRCDPISGHTALYWYRQSLGQGLEFLIYFQGNSAPDKSGLPSDRFSAERTGGSVSTLTIQRTQQEDSAVYLCASSLVFAAQGKAFFGQGTRLTVV.

The V gene is TRBV5-5, the J gene TRBJ1-6; D is ambiguous. The CDR3 length is 14 residues. Between the trimmed V and J ends, which lost 0 bases and 9 bases, there was a span of 10 bases. Germline V gene data show CDR1 as SGHKS and CDR2 as YYEKEE (reference sequence). The CDR3 DNA sequence: TGTGCCAGCAGCTTGGGGGAGGTCGGTTCACCCCTCCACTTT. Amino acid sequence: CASSLGEVGSPLHF.

The chain is built from TRBV4-3 and TRBJ1-1; D is perhaps TRBD1 (6 bases). Germline CDR1 and CDR2: LGHNA and YSLEER. The CDR3 runs to 14 residues. V lost 0 bases and J lost 5, with 10 bases in between. The CDR3 nucleotides are TGCGCCAGCAGCCAAGAGAGCAGGGGAACTGAAGCTTTCTTT. It yields the protein CASSQESRGTEAFF.

The chain employs TRBV18 and TRBJ2-7; 9 bases agree with TRBD1. CDR3 length: 16 amino acids. J was trimmed by 7 bases and V by 2 bases; bases with no gene match: 12. Germline V gene data show CDR1 as KGHSH and CDR2 as LQKENI. CDR3 sequence: CASSPSDGTGRGEQYF. CDR3 DNA: TGTGCCAGCTCACCATCGGACGGGACAGGGAGAGGGGAGCAGTACTTC. The whole variable domain, remainder taken from reference TRBV18 and TRBJ2-7, is NAGVMQNPRHLVRRRGQEARLRCSPMKGHSHVYWYRQLPEEGLKFMVYLQKENIIDESGMPKERFSAEFPKEGPSILRIQQVVRGDSAAYFCASSPSDGTGRGEQYFGPGTRLTVT.

CDR3 DNA: TGTGCCAGCAGCCCCGGGACAGCTCATGGCTACACCTTC. Translated, it gives CASSPGTAHGYTF. The rearrangement joins TRBV7-6 to TRBJ1-2, with 7 nucleotides matching TRBD1. Looked up from germline, CDR1 is SGHVS and CDR2 is FNYEAQ. CDR3 length: 13 residues. V lost 5 bases, J lost 6 bases, and 6 bases stayed unmatched.

This clone was seen a single time. The rearrangement links TRBV25-1 to TRBJ2-3; a possible D gene is TRBD2 (6 bases). Between the trimmed V and J ends, which lost 7 bases and 4 bases, there was a span of 21 bases. This CDR3 comprises 16 residues. Germline assignment: CDR1 MGHDK and CDR2 SYGVNS. For the CDR3, the DNA is TGTGCCAGCAACCCGAGTCGGTGGGAGGTTCCAGATACGCAGTATTTT. This codes for CASNPSRWEVPDTQYF. The whole variable domain, remainder taken from reference TRBV25-1 and TRBJ2-3, is EADIYQTPRYLVIGTGKKITLECSQTMGHDKMYWYQQDPGMELHLIHYSYGVNSTEKGDLSSESTVSRIRTEHFPLTLESARPSHTSQYLCASNPSRWEVPDTQYFGPGTRLTVL.

In its sample, this clone was seen once. The chain couples TRBV7-9 to TRBJ2-5, with TRBD1 matching over 7 bases. Trimming at V came to 5 bases and at J to 2 bases, leaving 8 bases not matched to a gene. In germline, CDR1 is SEHNR, CDR2 FQNEAQ (reference sequence). The CDR3 has 15 amino acids. The CDR3 DNA is TGTGCCAGCAGCATACCCTGGACAGGACAAGAGACCCAGTACTTC. Protein product: CASSIPWTGQETQYF. The entire variable domain, with the rest obtained from reference TRBV7-9 and TRBJ2-5, is as follows: DTGVSQNPRHKITKRGQNVTFRCDPISEHNRLYWYRQTLGQGPEFLTYFQNEAQLEKSRLLSDRFSAERPKGSFSTLEIQRTEQGDSAMYLCASSIPWTGQETQYFGPGTRLLVL.